A selection of T cell receptor beta chains follows, all from one sample in a study of identical twins. TCRdb reprocessed the 5' RACE reads via MiXCR and lists one record per CDR3 protein. The sample records about 430,000 distinct CDR3 sequences, about a fifth being singletons. Sequenced: naive T cells sorted from blood. These receptors originate from a man in his fifties or sixties in good health. CDR3s leave out the opening cysteine and the closing phenylalanine or tryptophan. The order of the fields is clone size, J gene, V gene, CDR3 protein. Size is stated for part of the rows, as once, few or many counts, or as a class when the clone is expanded.

>few|TRBJ1-4|TRBV12-3/TRBV12-4
ASSPGATNEKLF
>many|TRBJ1-2|TRBV7-2
ASSLGLGDSYGYT
>many|TRBJ2-7|TRBV7-9
ASSLPGGSYEQY
>many|TRBJ2-7|TRBV6-1
ASKRLYTGPNEQY
>few|TRBJ2-7|TRBV6-2/TRBV6-3
ASSYGGYAYEQY
>.|TRBJ1-4|TRBV10-3
AISVRGGDEKLF
>.|TRBJ2-3|TRBV10-2
ASSETSGGSYIDTQY
>.|TRBJ2-1|TRBV6-2/TRBV6-3
ASSDMNEQF
>many|TRBJ2-7|TRBV10-3
AISGTDGLFEQY
>many|TRBJ1-1|TRBV7-8
ASSPGRMNTEAF
>.|TRBJ2-7|TRBV20-1
SARGPTGFDYEQY
>many|TRBJ2-3|TRBV12-3/TRBV12-4
ASIPDRGSDTQY
>many|TRBJ2-1|TRBV12-3/TRBV12-4
ASSALAQHNEQF
>many|TRBJ2-2|TRBV5-1
ASSQQGLNTGELF
>.|TRBJ2-1|TRBV6-2/TRBV6-3
ASTWVLGASKGDEQF
>many|TRBJ2-7|TRBV6-6
ASRRDSSYEQY
>once|TRBJ2-1|TRBV18
ASSRTFGVYNEQF
>many|TRBJ2-5|TRBV6-1
ASTRTPLAQETQY